Below are 27 T cell receptor beta chains sequenced from a single sample in a study of vaccination and CD4 T cells after COVID-19. The treatment denotes: approximately nine-day PBMC culture with coronavirus spike peptide pools or control peptides (ViraFEST assay). Sequenced with the Oncomine TCR Beta short-read assay was DNA taken from cultured CD4+ T cells. TCRdb processed the PCR reads anew with MiXCR; each CDR3 protein has one entry. Of over 8,500 distinct CDR3 sequences in the sample, 50% to 70% were seen once. No antigen has been assigned to these receptors. The source material was CD4+ T cells from blood, cultured in vitro. These receptors were collected from a human donor who had recovered from COVID-19.

The CDR3, as DNA: TGTGCCAGTAGTATAGGGCAAGTTCGGGATGAAAAACTGTTTTTT. Its translation: CASSIGQVRDEKLFF. The chain has TRBV19 and TRBJ1-4; no definite D call. Trimming removed 1 base from V and 6 bases from J, with 12 bases in between. The CDR3 spans 15 residues. Germline assignment: CDR1 LNHDA and CDR2 SQIVND (reference sequence).

The genes are TRBV6-1 and TRBJ2-2, with 7 bases fitting TRBD2. The CDR3 has 14 residues. The germline V gene encodes CDR1 MNHNS and CDR2 SASEGT. V lost 3 bases to trimming and J lost 5 bases; unmatched junction nucleotides: 3. The chain's CDR3 is CASSDWGGTGELFF. The CDR3 bases are TGTGCCAGCAGTGATTGGGGGGGTACCGGGGAGCTGTTTTTT.

This clonotype has only a few counts. This chain joins TRBV5-5 and TRBJ2-7; D remains ambiguous. V was trimmed by 2 bases and J by 4 bases, leaving 13 bases between them. CDR1 SGHKS and CDR2 YYEKEE come from the germline V gene (reference sequence). The CDR3 runs 14 residues. CDR3 loop: CASSLSAQAYEQYF. The CDR3 DNA reads as TGTGCCAGCAGCTTATCGGCCCAAGCTTACGAGCAGTACTTC. The full variable domain, rest sourced from reference TRBV5-5 and TRBJ2-7, is DAGVTQSPTHLIKTRGQQVTLRCSPISGHKSVSWYQQVLGQGPQFIFQYYEKEERGRGNFPDRFSARQFPNYSSELNVNALLLGDSALYLCASSLSAQAYEQYFGPGTRLTVT.

The CDR3 region has the DNA TGTGCCAGTAGTATCCAGGGGAGTCCCCGAACGGGCCAGCCCCAGCATTTT. Its protein is CASSIQGSPRTGQPQHF. The rearrangement joins TRBV19 to TRBJ1-5; TRBD1 is a possible D gene (6 bases). There are 17 residues in the CDR3. The germline V gene has CDR1 LNHDA and CDR2 SQIVND (reference sequence). V dropped 3 bases and J dropped 7 bases, with 22 bases sitting between them. The full variable domain, with the rest looked up from reference TRBV19 and TRBJ1-5, is DGGITQSPKYLFRKEGQNVTLSCEQNLNHDAMYWYRQDPGQGLRLIYYSQIVNDFQKGDIAEGYSVSREKKESFPLTVTSAQKNPTAFYLCASSIQGSPRTGQPQHFGDGTRLSIL.

V is TRBV19 and J is TRBJ1-5; a weak D match, TRBD1 (5 bases). CDR1 is LNHDA, CDR2 SQIVND, per germline (reference sequence). Trimming shortened V by 3 bases and J by 1 base, and 10 bases separated the two germline ends. The CDR3 runs to 15 residues. The CDR3 nucleotides are TGTGCCAGTAGTATGGGGGGGGACAGCAATCAGCCCCAGCATTTT. It translates to CASSMGGDSNQPQHF.

This clonotype was recorded a few times. The chain joins TRBV7-9 to TRBJ2-5; TRBD2 matches 9 bases. V gave up 4 bases and J gave up 5 bases; unmatched junction bases: 11. Germline loops: CDR1 SEHNR, CDR2 FQNEAQ (reference sequence). CDR3 length: 16 amino acids. The CDR3 protein is CASSSYSGGRLETQYF. The CDR3 DNA is TGTGCCAGCAGCTCTTATAGCGGGGGTAGGTTGGAGACCCAGTACTTC.

V and J are TRBV10-3 and TRBJ1-2; no clear D. The V and J ends lost 2 bases and 4 bases respectively, with 11 bases between them. Germline V gene sequence: CDR1 ENHRY, CDR2 SYGVKD. The CDR3 loop spans 14 amino acids. In DNA, the CDR3 is TGTGCCATCAGTGAGCCAAGGAGTATCTATGGCTACACCTTC. As protein: CAISEPRSIYGYTF.

This chain links TRBV11-2 with TRBJ2-3; possible D gene TRBD2, 5 bases. This CDR3 comprises 17 residues. Germline V gene lookup returns CDR1 SGHAT and CDR2 FQNNGV. V lost 8 bases and J lost 0, with 21 bases in between. CDR3 amino acids: CASGSSREGLSTDTQYF. The CDR3 DNA reads as TGTGCCAGCGGCAGTTCCCGGGAAGGCCTTAGCACAGATACGCAGTATTTT. The full variable domain, its missing parts supplied by reference TRBV11-2 and TRBJ2-3, is EAGVAQSPRYKIIEKRQSVAFWCNPISGHATLYWYQQILGQGPKLLIQFQNNGVVDDSQLPKDRFSAERLKGVDSTLKIQPAKLEDSAVYLCASGSSREGLSTDTQYFGPGTRLTVL.

This clonotype was seen more than once but under ten times. V is TRBV25-1 and J is TRBJ1-4, with TRBD1 matching 9 bases. The CDR3 spans 13 residues. J was trimmed by 8 bases and V by 6 bases; bases with no gene match: 4. Germline V gene data show CDR1 as MGHDK and CDR2 as SYGVNS. Here the CDR3 reads CASRDRGGEKLFF. The CDR3 DNA sequence: TGTGCCAGCAGGGACAGGGGAGGGGAAAAACTGTTTTTT.

The chain employs TRBV28 and TRBJ1-5; D may be TRBD1 (5 bases). The V end was cut by 2 bases, the J end by 3 bases, with 11 bases between. This CDR3 has 15 amino acids. CDR1 and CDR2 from the germline V gene are MDHEN and SYDVKM. The DNA of the CDR3 is TGTGCCAGCAGTTTACGGGGGAGCTACAATCAGCCCCAGCATTTT. Translated: CASSLRGSYNQPQHF.

This chain joins TRBV19 and TRBJ1-5; no firm D call. CDR3 length: 15 residues. CDR1 and CDR2 (germline): LNHDA, SQIVND (reference sequence). V was shortened by 4 bases and J by 1 base, with 11 bases between the two germline ends. The CDR3: CASSTGPISNQPQHF. The CDR3 bases are TGTGCCAGTAGTACCGGTCCCATCAGCAATCAGCCCCAGCATTTT.

This clonotype was seen a few times. This chain links TRBV21-1 with TRBJ1-5; the D call in the table, TRBD1, was not verified against the DNA. TRBV21-1 is a pseudogene segment. The CDR3 spans 17 residues. As DNA, the CDR3 is TGTGCCAGCAGCAAGGGGCAGGGACAGGATAGCAATCAGCCCCAGCATTTT. Translation gives CASSKGQGQDSNQPQHF.

The chain recombines TRBV30 with TRBJ2-5, with 7 bases matching TRBD2. This CDR3 contains 13 residues. V shed 3 bases and J 6 bases; nucleotides not matched to a gene: 7. The germline gives CDR1 GTSNPN, CDR2 SVGIG (reference sequence). The CDR3 nucleotides read TGTGCCTGGAGGTCGGGGGGTTCGCAGACCCAGTACTTC. Translated: CAWRSGGSQTQYF.

The chain has TRBV7-8 and TRBJ1-1; D is unresolved. This CDR3 is built from 18 residues. From germline, CDR1 is SGHVS and CDR2 FQNEAQ. Trimming removed 0 bases from V and 0 bases from J, with 17 bases in between. CDR3 sequence reads: CASSLARVGFGLNTEAFF. The CDR3 DNA reads TGTGCCAGCAGCTTAGCGCGTGTTGGGTTTGGGTTGAACACTGAAGCTTTCTTT.

The rearrangement uses TRBV10-3 and TRBJ2-3; the D is unclear. The V end was cut by 2 bases, the J end by 2 bases, with 5 bases between. Germline loops: CDR1 ENHRY, CDR2 SYGVKD. The CDR3 sequence is 13 residues long. The CDR3 DNA follows: TGTGCCATCAGTGAGCGTCCCACAGATACGCAGTATTTT. It encodes CAISERPTDTQYF.

The J gene is TRBJ2-6, the V gene TRBV6-1; the D gene is possibly TRBD2 (6 bases). The CDR3 consists of 18 residues. The germline V gene has CDR1 MNHNS and CDR2 SASEGT. V was shortened by 6 bases and J by 0 bases, with 18 bases between the two germline ends. The DNA of the CDR3 is TGTGCCAGCAGACGAACCTGGGACTCAGGCTCTGGGGCCAACGTCCTGACTTTC. The encoded protein is CASRRTWDSGSGANVLTF.

The chain couples TRBV30 to TRBJ1-3; D is possibly TRBD1 (5 bases). The CDR3 contains 15 residues. V dropped 6 bases and J dropped 8 bases, with 23 bases sitting between them. The germline V gene encodes CDR1 GTSNPN and CDR2 SVGIG (reference sequence). The chain's CDR3 is CACLPMGRVGDTIYF. The CDR3 region has the DNA TGTGCCTGCCTACCCATGGGCAGGGTCGGGGACACCATATATTTT.

This chain connects TRBV7-2 to TRBJ1-5; the match to TRBD1 covers 7 bases. CDR3 length: 16 amino acids. Germline V CDR1 and CDR2: SGHTA, FQGNSA. The trim removed 5 bases at V and 3 bases at J, leaving 10 bases unmatched. The CDR3 nucleotides are TGTGCCAGCAGCACCCAACGGGACAGCATCAATCAGCCCCAGCATTTT. Its protein is CASSTQRDSINQPQHF.

The chain carries TRBV5-1 and TRBJ1-2, with D perhaps TRBD1 (5 bases). CDR3 size: 14 residues. The V gene's germline CDR1 is SGHRS and CDR2 YFSETQ. V lost 0 bases and J 3 bases, leaving 9 bases between the germline ends. The CDR3 DNA reads as TGCGCCAGCAGCTTGGCCAGGGAGGACTATGGCTACACCTTC. Encoded protein: CASSLAREDYGYTF. Filled out from reference TRBV5-1 and TRBJ1-2, the complete variable domain reads KAGVTQTPRYLIKTRGQQVTLSCSPISGHRSVSWYQQTPGQGLQFLFEYFSETQRNKGNFPGRFSGRQFSNSRSEMNVSTLELGDSALYLCASSLAREDYGYTFGSGTRLTVV.

The genes are TRBV2 and TRBJ1-6; 9 bases map to TRBD1. Per the germline V gene, CDR1 is SNHLY and CDR2 is FYNNEI. The CDR3 loop spans 14 amino acids. With 5 bases clipped from V and 10 bases from J, the junction kept 6 bases outside the gene matches. DNA of the CDR3: TGTGCCAGCAGTTTTCGACAGGGGGAATCACCCCTCCACTTT. It codes for CASSFRQGESPLHF.

This chain connects TRBV7-2 to TRBJ2-7; D is possibly TRBD1 (6 bases). This CDR3 contains 14 residues. The germline V gene has CDR1 SGHTA and CDR2 FQGNSA. V dropped 1 base and J dropped 3 bases, with 10 bases sitting between them. CDR3 in DNA: TGTGCCAGCAGCTTAGAGATAGGGGGCTACGAGCAGTACTTC. It specifies CASSLEIGGYEQYF.

The chain combines TRBV28 with TRBJ2-3; D gene uncertain. Trimming took 8 bases from V and 1 from J, leaving 7 bases between them. CDR3 length equals 12 residues. Germline lookup yields CDR1 MDHEN and CDR2 SYDVKM. Here the CDR3 reads CASVRGTDTQYF. The CDR3 coding sequence is TGTGCCAGCGTTCGGGGCACAGATACGCAGTATTTT.

The V gene is TRBV4-3, the J gene TRBJ1-1; D gene uncertain. The CDR3 is made up of 16 amino acids. V dropped 1 base and J dropped 1 base, with 13 bases sitting between them. Looked up from germline, CDR1 is LGHNA and CDR2 is YSLEER. The DNA of the CDR3 is TGCGCCAGCAGCCAAGGTAGTATAAAGTCGAACACTGAAGCTTTCTTT. As protein: CASSQGSIKSNTEAFF.

The chain joins TRBV20-1 to TRBJ1-2; TRBD1 aligns across 8 bases. V was pared by 3 bases and J by 6 bases, with 6 bases of the junction left unmatched. Germline lookup yields CDR1 DFQATT and CDR2 SNEGSKA (reference sequence). The CDR3 covers 13 residues. Here the CDR3 DNA reads TGCAGTGCTAGCTGGCAGGGGGCCCATGGCTACACCTTC. Translated, it gives CSASWQGAHGYTF.

This clonotype was counted only a few times. V usage is TRBV28 and J usage is TRBJ1-5, with D perhaps TRBD1 (6 bases). In germline, CDR1 is MDHEN, CDR2 SYDVKM. The CDR3 spans 14 residues. Deletions cut 7 bases from V and 0 bases from J, with 10 bases between. CDR3 in amino acids: CASTTQGSNQPQHF. CDR3 DNA sequence: TGTGCCAGCACCACACAGGGTAGCAATCAGCCCCAGCATTTT.

This clonotype has only a few counts. The chain joins TRBV11-3 to TRBJ1-2; D is unclear. Germline-derived CDR1 and CDR2 are SGHNT and YENEEA. Trimming stripped 5 bases from V and 8 bases from J, with 18 bases between. This CDR3 is 14 amino acids long. In nucleotides, the CDR3 is TGTGCCAGCAGCCCGATCCCCTCGGATCCCGGCTACACCTTC. Its translation: CASSPIPSDPGYTF. Based on the CDR3 plus reference TRBV11-3 and TRBJ1-2, the full variable domain is EAGVVQSPRYKIIEKKQPVAFWCNPISGHNTLYWYLQNLGQGPELLIRYENEEAVDDSQLPKDRFSAERLKGVDSTLKIQPAELGDSAVYLCASSPIPSDPGYTFGSGTRLTVV.

By frequency in the sample, this clonotype is medium-sized. V and J are TRBV29-1 and TRBJ1-1, with D unclear. Trimming took off 4 bases at V and 1 base at J, with 16 bases between the two ends. This CDR3 has 15 residues. The germline gives CDR1 SQVTM, CDR2 ANQGSEA. In DNA form, the CDR3 reads TGCAGCGTTGTCGGAATGGCAACTAGGAACACTGAAGCTTTCTTT. Translating gives CSVVGMATRNTEAFF.